The 7 T cell receptor beta chains listed next were all sequenced from one sample in a study of control samples from healthy donors and cancer patients. The assay was immunoSEQ multiplex PCR, and TCRdb's table has in-frame clones only and misses some. The table records 150,000 to 200,000 clones, just over 95% of them present only once. The sequenced sample was blood. The receptors were gathered from a woman between 25 and 40 years old in good health.

V gene TRBV5-6 combines with J gene TRBJ1-2; TRBD1 agrees at 7 bases. Looked up from germline, CDR1 is SGHDT and CDR2 is YYEEEE. There are 13 residues in the CDR3. V lost 5 bases to trimming and J lost 5 bases; unmatched junction nucleotides: 6. Here the CDR3 reads CASRRQGTYGYTF. The CDR3 coding sequence is TGTGCCAGCAGACGACAGGGAACTTATGGCTACACCTTC.

The rearrangement uses TRBV5-1 and TRBJ2-7, with 9 bases that match TRBD1. This CDR3 is built from 16 residues. J lost 2 bases, V lost 4 bases, and 10 bases had no gene match. Germline V gene sequence: CDR1 SGHRS, CDR2 YFSETQ. This chain's CDR3 is CASSVLQGATPYEQYF. DNA for the CDR3: TGCGCCAGCAGCGTATTACAGGGGGCGACCCCCTACGAGCAGTACTTC.

This chain links TRBV7-9 with TRBJ2-1; D is uncertain. The germline V and J ends were trimmed by 5 bases and 3 bases, with 8 bases remaining between them. In germline, CDR1 is SEHNR, CDR2 FQNEAQ (reference sequence). The CDR3 runs 13 residues. CDR3 nucleotides: TGTGCCAGCAGCCTCGGCAACTACAATGAGCAGTTCTTC. It translates to CASSLGNYNEQFF.

The chain uses TRBV28 and TRBJ2-5, with D hard to call. This CDR3 comprises 11 residues. Trimming cost V 2 bases and J 3 bases, with 1 base left between them. Germline-derived CDR1 and CDR2 are MDHEN and SYDVKM. The DNA of the CDR3 is TGTGCCAGCAGTTTAGAAGAGACCCAGTACTTC. It translates to CASSLEETQYF. Based on the CDR3 plus reference TRBV28 and TRBJ2-5, the full variable domain is DVKVTQSSRYLVKRTGEKVFLECVQDMDHENMFWYRQDPGLGLRLIYFSYDVKMKEKGDIPEGYSVSREKKERFSLILESASTNQTSMYLCASSLEETQYFGPGTRLLVL.

A note on this clone: This sample also contains other DNA sequences that code for the same CDR3. V gene TRBV9 combines with J gene TRBJ2-3; D remains ambiguous. Germline loops: CDR1 SGDLS, CDR2 YYNGEE. CDR3 size: 14 residues. V was trimmed by 0 bases and J by 1 base, leaving 6 bases between them. For the CDR3, the DNA is TGTGCCAGCAGCGTAGGCTCAGGCACAGATACGCAGTATTTT. Amino acids: CASSVGSGTDTQYF.

J is TRBJ2-5 and V is TRBV11-2; D possibly corresponds to TRBD2 (6 bases). This CDR3 contains 16 residues. Trimming stripped 2 bases from V and 5 bases from J, with 18 bases between. Germline CDR1 is SGHAT and CDR2 is FQNNGV. This CDR3 reads CASSLTETSPKETQYF. In DNA, the CDR3 is TGTGCCAGCAGCTTAACGGAAACTAGCCCCAAGGAGACCCAGTACTTC. Filled out from reference TRBV11-2 and TRBJ2-5, the complete variable domain reads EAGVAQSPRYKIIEKRQSVAFWCNPISGHATLYWYQQILGQGPKLLIQFQNNGVVDDSQLPKDRFSAERLKGVDSTLKIQPAKLEDSAVYLCASSLTETSPKETQYFGPGTRLLVL.

The V gene is TRBV28, the J gene TRBJ1-1, with D perhaps TRBD1 (5 bases). V was cut by 5 bases and J by 5 bases, with 21 bases left in between. Germline loops: CDR1 MDHEN, CDR2 SYDVKM. The CDR3 is made up of 16 amino acids. For the CDR3, the DNA is TGTGCCAGCAGTCCCCGATCGGAGGGGCCGGGTACTGAAGCTTTCTTT. Protein: CASSPRSEGPGTEAFF.